What follows describes a single T cell receptor (beta chain). Its specificity is not known. This entry is derived from a study of CXCR3-negative and CXCR3-positive naive CD8 T cells. Background on the study: Roughly 1.5 +/- 0.3 million TRB reads came from each library, giving some 140 million in total.

This CDR3 is 15 amino acids long. Germline CDR1 SGHVS, CDR2 FQNEAQ. Sorts that each held 280,000 or so cells were run in triplicate for every CD8+ T cell subset. General study findings and limits: In both naive subsets diversity was comparably high, whereas memory CD8+ cells showed much lower diversity. CXCR3-negative naive cells had less hydrophobic TRB CDR3s than did CXCR3-positive naive cells.

The method, 5' RACE with UMI labels, was used to prepare the TRB cDNA libraries. TCRdb re-called the 5' RACE reads and shows each CDR3 protein once, DNA omitted. The listing records around 160,000 distinct CDR3 sequences. This sequence was found in a human donor in good health. Some clones in this sample may be carry-over from other donors' samples. This chain links TRBV7-8 with TRBJ2-1. Input material: naive CXCR3+ CD8+ T cells from blood. Regarding subset: CD45RO-CCR7+CD27+CD95- naive CD8+ T cells expressing CXCR3 (TNR3+). CDR3 in amino acids: CASRKSGSPYNEQFF.